One and the same sample provided the 28 T cell receptor beta chains below, sequenced in a study of cytomegalovirus exposure and HLA in healthy donors. 13 Jbeta primers and 60 Vbeta primers were used for the PCR. TCRdb's table, derived via immunoSEQ multiplex PCR, lists solely in-frame clones and lacks some. The sample records about 150,000 clones, approximately 86% being singletons. The specimen sequenced was PBMCs. The source of these receptors is a woman aged 40 to 55 in good health and CMV-seronegative.

V is TRBV4-2 and J is TRBJ2-1, with TRBD2 matching 7 bases. The germline V gene has CDR1 LGHNA and CDR2 YNFKEQ. The CDR3 sequence is 17 residues long. The V and J ends lost 0 bases and 0 bases, in that order; junction bases with no gene match: 5. The chain's CDR3 is CASSQDPSGFSYNEQFF. CDR3 nucleotides: TGTGCCAGCAGCCAAGATCCTAGCGGATTCTCCTACAATGAGCAGTTCTTC.

The CDR3 loop is CASSVVGGEAFF. CDR3 coding DNA: TGTGCCAGCAGCGTAGTTGGAGGAGAAGCTTTCTTT. V usage is TRBV9 and J usage is TRBJ1-1, with D unresolved. Trimming pared 0 bases from V and 8 bases from J, leaving 8 bases between. The CDR3 has 12 amino acids. Germline V gene data show CDR1 as SGDLS and CDR2 as YYNGEE.

V gene TRBV7-8 combines with J gene TRBJ1-2; D might be TRBD1 (5 bases). There are 14 residues in the CDR3. Germline V gene sequence: CDR1 SGHVS, CDR2 FQNEAQ. With 0 bases removed from V and 3 bases from J, the gap between germline ends came to 8 bases. This CDR3 reads CASSLARGYYGYTF. CDR3 DNA: TGTGCCAGCAGCTTAGCAAGGGGCTACTATGGCTACACCTTC.

The chain combines TRBV5-5 with TRBJ2-3, with a weak D call TRBD2 (6 bases). The CDR3 contains 16 residues. The V gene lost 4 bases and the J gene lost 6 bases, with 21 bases spanning the gap. CDR1 is SGHKS and CDR2 is YYEKEE in the germline V gene (reference sequence). This chain's CDR3 is CASSPPLLSGDDTQYF. Written as DNA, the CDR3 is TGTGCCAGCAGCCCGCCCCTACTTTCGGGAGACGATACGCAGTATTTT.

The gene calls are TRBV7-8 and TRBJ2-2, with D unclear. CDR1 SGHVS and CDR2 FQNEAQ come from the germline V gene. V was trimmed by 7 bases and J by 6 bases, leaving 12 bases between them. The CDR3 length is 13 residues. Here the CDR3 DNA reads TGTGCCAGCACATTGGCGGTGGCCGGGGAGCTGTTTTTT. Residues: CASTLAVAGELFF.

V is TRBV10-3 and J is TRBJ2-1, with 16 bases identical to TRBD2. This CDR3 has 20 amino acids. Germline V gene data show CDR1 as ENHRY and CDR2 as SYGVKD. Unmatched junction bases numbered 10, after V lost 0 bases and J lost 5 bases. CDR3: CAISESTGTSGRGVNNEQFF. CDR3 coding DNA: TGTGCCATCAGTGAGTCAACCGGGACTAGCGGGAGGGGGGTCAACAATGAGCAGTTCTTC.

This sequence joins TRBV5-1 and TRBJ2-5, with 7 bases fitting TRBD2. The CDR3 consists of 15 residues. The V and J ends lost 4 bases and 3 bases, in that order; junction bases with no gene match: 9. In germline, CDR1 is SGHRS, CDR2 YFSETQ. CDR3 region: CASSDTSGGEETQYF. CDR3 DNA: TGCGCCAGCAGCGATACTAGTGGGGGGGAAGAGACCCAGTACTTC.

The table lists this clone with a count of one. This chain connects TRBV27 to TRBJ1-1, with D tentatively TRBD1 (5 bases). V dropped 6 bases and J dropped 6 bases, with 20 bases sitting between them. Germline CDR1 reads MNHEY; CDR2 reads SMNVEV (reference sequence). CDR3 length: 15 residues. The CDR3 region is CASSRVWAGGPEAFF. CDR3 DNA sequence: TGTGCCAGCAGCAGAGTTTGGGCGGGGGGTCCTGAAGCTTTCTTT.

The chain couples TRBV9 to TRBJ2-5, with 9 nucleotides matching TRBD2. The CDR3 runs to 16 residues. Germline assignment: CDR1 SGDLS and CDR2 YYNGEE. V lost 0 bases to trimming and J lost 9 bases; unmatched junction nucleotides: 12. This CDR3 is CASSVGAGGPGMAQYF. In DNA form, the CDR3 reads TGTGCCAGCAGCGTAGGTGCGGGAGGGCCGGGGATGGCCCAGTACTTC.

The rearrangement uses TRBV5-5 and TRBJ2-7; possible D gene TRBD1, 6 bases. Germline CDR1 reads SGHKS; CDR2 reads YYEKEE (reference sequence). Trimming cost V 4 bases and J 2 bases, with 16 bases left between them. The CDR3 loop spans 15 amino acids. In nucleotides, the CDR3 is TGTGCCAGCAGCAGGCTGGAGACAGGTACCTACGAGCAGTACTTC. It codes for CASSRLETGTYEQYF.

V gene TRBV7-6 combines with J gene TRBJ2-1; 9 bases are a match to TRBD2. Unmatched junction bases numbered 20, after V lost 4 bases and J lost 7 bases. Germline V gene lookup returns CDR1 SGHVS and CDR2 FNYEAQ. There are 19 residues in the CDR3. CDR3 sequence reads: CASSSIGGSVSGRGNEQFF. CDR3 nucleotide sequence: TGTGCCAGCAGCTCAATAGGGGGCTCGGTTAGCGGGAGAGGTAATGAGCAGTTCTTC.

This clone showed up just once. This chain joins TRBV4-1 and TRBJ2-5; 8 bases agree with TRBD1. CDR1 and CDR2 (germline): MGHRA, YSYEKL. V lost 1 base to trimming and J lost 2 bases; unmatched junction nucleotides: 6. This CDR3 contains 16 residues. The CDR3 is CASSQGGTGPQETQYF. The CDR3 DNA is TGCGCCAGCAGCCAAGGGGGGACAGGACCGCAAGAGACCCAGTACTTC.

The chain links TRBV30 to TRBJ1-4; D unclear. The length of the CDR3 is 14 residues. V was trimmed by 1 base and J by 8 bases, leaving 14 bases between them. Germline V gene data show CDR1 as GTSNPN and CDR2 as SVGIG (reference sequence). CDR3 DNA: TGTGCCTGGAGTGCGAAGAGTTATAGCGAAAAACTGTTTTTT. Encoded protein: CAWSAKSYSEKLFF.

The chain couples TRBV5-1 to TRBJ1-2, with TRBD1 as a possible D gene (6 bases). CDR1 and CDR2 (germline): SGHRS, YFSETQ. The CDR3 extends over 13 amino acids. Trimming removed 4 bases from V and 8 bases from J, with 15 bases in between. The CDR3 loop is CASSPRTEEGYTF. The DNA of the CDR3 is TGCGCCAGCAGCCCGCGGACAGAAGAGGGCTACACCTTC.

The V and J genes are TRBV5-5 and TRBJ1-1, with 10 bases aligning to TRBD1. CDR1 SGHKS and CDR2 YYEKEE come from the germline V gene (reference sequence). V shed 5 bases and J 4 bases; nucleotides not matched to a gene: 14. CDR3 length: 17 residues. This CDR3 reads CASRLLGTGVVSTEAFF. The CDR3 DNA sequence: TGTGCCAGCAGGCTACTCGGGACAGGGGTGGTGAGCACTGAAGCTTTCTTT.

The gene calls are TRBV7-9 and TRBJ2-7; weak D call: TRBD2 (6 bases). The CDR3 runs to 14 residues. V was clipped by 5 bases and J by 2 bases, with 13 bases between them. Germline V CDR1 and CDR2: SEHNR, FQNEAQ (reference sequence). The CDR3 region has the DNA TGTGCCAGCAGCGGGGGGAGCGGCGCCTACGAGCAGTACTTC. The encoded protein is CASSGGSGAYEQYF.

Regarding this clone: One end of the junction fails to match germline, which may point to a read error. This chain connects TRBV7-9 to TRBJ2-7; 9 bases are shared with TRBD1. This CDR3 has 13 amino acids. CDR1 SEHNR and CDR2 FQNEAQ come from the germline V gene (reference sequence). The CDR3 region is CSSSFRDRESTYF. For the CDR3, the DNA is TGTTCCAGCAGCTTCAGGGACAGGGAAAGCACGTACTTC.

The sample holds a few counts of this clone. The chain couples TRBV4-1 to TRBJ2-1; the match to TRBD1 covers 9 bases. The ends lost 0 bases at V and 2 bases at J; junction bases unmatched: 8. The CDR3 runs 18 residues. CDR1 MGHRA and CDR2 YSYEKL come from the germline V gene. CDR3 in amino acids: CASSQDGDRESPYNEQFF. The DNA for the CDR3 is TGCGCCAGCAGCCAAGATGGGGACAGGGAAAGTCCCTACAATGAGCAGTTCTTC.

This chain joins TRBV7-2 and TRBJ2-3; the match to TRBD2 covers 14 bases. The germline CDR1 and CDR2 sequences are SGHTA and FQGNSA. The CDR3 sequence is 18 residues long. The ends lost 5 bases at V and 6 bases at J; junction bases unmatched: 13. CDR3 nucleotide sequence: TGTGCCAGCAGCCCACGACTAGCGGGAGGGCGGGACTTGGATACGCAGTATTTT. It is translated as CASSPRLAGGRDLDTQYF.

The chain has TRBV13 and TRBJ2-4; 9 bases fit TRBD1. After removal of 4 bases from V and 8 bases from J, the junction contained 6 bases not matched to a gene. The CDR3 spans 14 residues. The germline gives CDR1 PRHDT, CDR2 FYEKMQ (reference sequence). The CDR3 region has the DNA TGTGCCAGCAGCTCTCCGGGACAGGGTTACATTCAGTACTTC. Its protein is CASSSPGQGYIQYF.

The rearrangement uses TRBV30 and TRBJ1-2; unclear D gene. Germline CDR1 is GTSNPN and CDR2 is SVGIG (reference sequence). V was clipped by 3 bases and J by 2 bases, with 10 bases between them. CDR3 size: 13 residues. CDR3 DNA sequence: TGTGCCTGGAGGATACAGAGAAACTATGGCTACACCTTC. Translating gives CAWRIQRNYGYTF.

The chain carries TRBV6-1 and TRBJ2-1, with 9 bases lining up with TRBD2. Germline CDR1 and CDR2: MNHNS and SASEGT. The V and J ends lost 0 bases and 5 bases, in that order; junction bases with no gene match: 8. This CDR3 region has 17 residues. As DNA, the CDR3 is TGTGCCAGCAGTGAAGCGGGGGGACTAGCACCAAACAATGAGCAGTTCTTC. Encoded protein: CASSEAGGLAPNNEQFF.

The chain recombines TRBV9 with TRBJ2-2; 8 bases line up with TRBD1. The CDR3 consists of 15 residues. The trim removed 4 bases at V and 4 bases at J, leaving 6 bases unmatched. Germline V lookup: CDR1 SGDLS, CDR2 YYNGEE. In DNA, the CDR3 is TGTGCCAGCAGCCCTCGGGACAGGAGCACCGGGGAGCTGTTTTTT. Its protein product is CASSPRDRSTGELFF.

The CDR3 nucleotides are TGTGCCAGCAGCGTAGGCAGGGGCCCCTACAATGAGCAGTTCTTC. Encoded protein: CASSVGRGPYNEQFF. This chain uses TRBV9 with TRBJ2-1; a possible D gene is TRBD1 (6 bases). Looked up from germline, CDR1 is SGDLS and CDR2 is YYNGEE. V shed 0 bases and J shed 2 bases, with 9 bases lying between them. The CDR3 is made up of 15 amino acids.

The rearrangement links TRBV11-3 to TRBJ2-2, with 11 bases fitting TRBD2. The junction had 5 bases not matched to a gene; V was cut back by 5 bases and J by 0 bases. Germline CDR1 SGHNT, CDR2 YENEEA. There are 17 residues in the CDR3. CDR3 nucleotides: TGTGCCAGCAGCCCCGGTAGCGGGAGGGCGAACACCGGGGAGCTGTTTTTT. Protein: CASSPGSGRANTGELFF.

This sequence joins TRBV5-1 and TRBJ2-1; 7 bases are a match to TRBD2. Germline CDR1 SGHRS, CDR2 YFSETQ. The CDR3 length is 15 residues. The junction had 17 bases not matched to a gene; V was cut back by 7 bases and J by 10 bases. The CDR3 DNA sequence: TGCGCCAGCCATCCGCTGGCGGGAGTGTCGGAGGAGCAGTTCTTC. Its protein product is CASHPLAGVSEEQFF.

V is TRBV5-1 and J is TRBJ2-5; a possible D gene is TRBD2 (6 bases). Germline V gives CDR1 SGHRS, CDR2 YFSETQ. The CDR3 is 16 amino acids. The germline V and J ends were trimmed by 4 bases and 5 bases, with 21 bases remaining between them. DNA for the CDR3: TGCGCCAGCAGCCTTTTTAGCGGAGTACTGGGGGAGACCCAGTACTTC. Its translation is CASSLFSGVLGETQYF.

This clone was recorded once. The rearrangement joins TRBV29-1 to TRBJ1-1; 8 bases map to TRBD1. The length of the CDR3 is 13 residues. Germline-derived CDR1 and CDR2 are SQVTM and ANQGSEA. Trimming cost V 4 bases and J 7 bases; bases outside gene matches: 8. The CDR3, as DNA: TGCAGCGTTGGGACAGGGTCTAACGGTGAAGCTTTCTTT. Its protein product is CSVGTGSNGEAFF.